This TCR beta chain was sequenced in a study of beta chain features in type 1 diabetes. Notes on the study in general: Fewer junction insertions and more nucleotide deletions appeared in type 1 diabetes patients.

Every bit of the isolated RNA underwent reverse transcription, so sequencing read expressed TCRB transcripts. TCRdb keeps only in-frame clones here, not all; method: immunoSEQ multiplex PCR. The profile shows 350,000 to 450,000 clones, more than 12% of them singletons. Germline V lookup: CDR1 SQVTM, CDR2 ANQGSEA. With V trimmed by 6 bases and J by 1 base, 7 bases remained unmatched. The CDR3 has 15 amino acids. Researchers reported sorting CD4+ naive, central memory, regulatory and stem cell-like memory cells via CD45RO/CCR7/CD25/CD127/CD95/CD27. On this clone itself: Its antigen is currently unknown.

This receptor was taken from a young woman in good health. The sequenced sample consisted of naive CD4+ T cells from blood. The chain combines TRBV29-1 with TRBJ2-2; 8 nucleotides align to TRBD1. CDR3 protein: CSVGTGTGNTGELFF. The CDR3 DNA follows: TGCAGCGTCGGTACCGGGACAGGGAACACCGGGGAGCTGTTTTTT.